This T cell receptor beta chain was obtained from a study of blood T cell repertoires in COVID-19. The germline V gene has CDR1 SGHTA and CDR2 FQGTGA. The V end lost 2 bases, the J end lost 5 bases, and 11 bases lay between the germline ends. This CDR3 spans 14 amino acids. As originally analysed: Cell counts per sample came from amplifying reference gene primers. This table comes from immunoSEQ multiplex PCR, and its TCRdb copy is limited to in-frame clones, with some not included. V, J and clone size are taken as reported in that table, and D and trimming were inferred from the DNA itself. The sample contains some 76,000 clones, approximately 78% of which appear only once.

Sequences were obtained from peripheral blood. The chain recombines TRBV7-3 with TRBJ2-3; D is ambiguous. This sequence was found in a human donor in a cohort sampled during active COVID-19. CDR3 protein: CASSLAGFEDTQYF. The CDR3 nucleotides are TGTGCCAGCAGCTTAGCAGGATTCGAAGATACGCAGTATTTT.